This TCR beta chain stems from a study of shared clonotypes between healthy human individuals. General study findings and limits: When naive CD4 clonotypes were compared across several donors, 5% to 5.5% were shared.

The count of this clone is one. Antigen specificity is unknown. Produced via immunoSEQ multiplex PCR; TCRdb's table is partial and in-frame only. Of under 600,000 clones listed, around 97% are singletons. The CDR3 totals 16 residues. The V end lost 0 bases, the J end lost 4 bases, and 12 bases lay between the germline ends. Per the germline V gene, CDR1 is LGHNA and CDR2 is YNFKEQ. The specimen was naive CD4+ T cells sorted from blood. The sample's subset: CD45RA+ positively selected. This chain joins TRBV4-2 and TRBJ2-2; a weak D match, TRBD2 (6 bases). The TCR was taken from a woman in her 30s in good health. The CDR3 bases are TGTGCCAGCAGCCAAGAGGTCCCAGCGGGCACCGGGGAGCTGTTTTTT. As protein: CASSQEVPAGTGELFF.